The rows below give T cell receptor beta chains drawn from one sample of a study of T cell repertoires in cytomegalovirus infection. One entry per CDR3 protein, called by TCRdb with MiXCR from the reads. The sample has a few hundred thousand distinct CDR3 sequences; roughly 13% are singletons. Input material: PBMCs. All receptors derive from a human donor in good health (CMV status not recorded). Some clones in this sample may be carry-over from other donors' samples. The CDR3 runs from the conserved cysteine through the conserved F or W. Each record gives: V gene, J gene, CDR3 protein.

V gene: TRBV28; J gene: TRBJ1-5; CDR3 protein: CASSLSGEIQPQHF
V gene: TRBV5-6; J gene: TRBJ2-3; CDR3 protein: CASTLQGTDTQYF
V gene: TRBV29-1; J gene: TRBJ1-3; CDR3 protein: CSVRPVSGNTIYF
V gene: TRBV7-9; J gene: TRBJ2-4; CDR3 protein: CASSPRDTAREYF
V gene: TRBV12-3/TRBV12-4; J gene: TRBJ1-1; CDR3 protein: CASSFELPTEAFF
V gene: TRBV9; J gene: TRBJ1-2; CDR3 protein: CASSVGRDYGYTF
V gene: TRBV4-1; J gene: TRBJ1-1; CDR3 protein: CASRSGLGVRTEAFF
V gene: TRBV5-4; J gene: TRBJ1-2; CDR3 protein: CASSSLQGIFYGYTF
V gene: TRBV10-3; J gene: TRBJ2-2; CDR3 protein: CAIRPDRGLTGELFF
V gene: TRBV9; J gene: TRBJ2-3; CDR3 protein: CASSPSTEGHIFTDTQYF
V gene: TRBV28; J gene: TRBJ2-7; CDR3 protein: CASSLLGAGEQYF
V gene: TRBV7-3; J gene: TRBJ2-1; CDR3 protein: CASSLAGSNEQFF
V gene: TRBV2; J gene: TRBJ2-1; CDR3 protein: CASSMRGDNEQFF
V gene: TRBV28; J gene: TRBJ2-7; CDR3 protein: CASIPRGSGTYEQYF
V gene: TRBV5-5; J gene: TRBJ2-2; CDR3 protein: CASSLVGSGEGELFF
V gene: TRBV19; J gene: TRBJ2-7; CDR3 protein: CASSTGLAGSIHEQYF
V gene: TRBV5-5; J gene: TRBJ2-3; CDR3 protein: CVSSRGLAGGSSTDTQYF
V gene: TRBV7-8; J gene: TRBJ2-2; CDR3 protein: CASRLPGQGTGELFF
V gene: TRBV14; J gene: TRBJ2-5; CDR3 protein: CASSQGLVETQYF
V gene: TRBV10-3; J gene: TRBJ1-1; CDR3 protein: CAISGTGSRTEAFF
V gene: TRBV5-1; J gene: TRBJ1-1; CDR3 protein: CATSASVNTEAFF
V gene: TRBV5-4; J gene: TRBJ2-3; CDR3 protein: CASSLDPASTDTQYF
V gene: TRBV7-9; J gene: TRBJ1-1; CDR3 protein: CASSSGQAGDTEAFF
V gene: TRBV7-9; J gene: TRBJ1-4; CDR3 protein: CASSLALGGFEKLFF